The 15 T cell receptor beta chains presented below share a single source sample, sequenced in a study of T cells in tuberculosis. Assay: immunoSEQ multiplex PCR; the TCRdb copy retains only in-frame clones and omits some. The sample holds 44,000 or so clones, 90% to 95% seen once. The sequencing sample was made of PBMCs. All receptors come from a donor aged 10-30 years with latent tuberculosis or without tuberculosis infection.

The gene calls are TRBV2 and TRBJ1-3; maybe TRBD1 (5 bases). This CDR3 is 14 amino acids long. Between the trimmed V and J ends, which lost 6 bases and 0 bases, there was a span of 9 bases. Germline CDR1 reads SNHLY; CDR2 reads FYNNEI. The CDR3 nucleotides read TGTGCCAGCAGGGGGGGGATCTCTGGAAACACCATATATTTT. Protein: CASRGGISGNTIYF.

This sequence joins TRBV15 and TRBJ1-4; D is ambiguous. CDR3 size: 14 residues. The germline V and J ends were trimmed by 0 bases and 8 bases, with 10 bases remaining between them. Germline V gene sequence: CDR1 LNHNV, CDR2 YYDKDF (reference sequence). The CDR3 DNA is TGTGCCACCAGCAGAGATATGGAGAAAGAAAAACTGTTTTTT. Amino acid sequence: CATSRDMEKEKLFF.

CDR3 loop: CASTPLRDRETGELFF. As DNA, the CDR3 is TGTGCCAGCACCCCCCTAAGGGACAGGGAGACCGGGGAGCTGTTTTTT. The chain uses TRBV5-8 and TRBJ2-2; TRBD1 aligns across 9 bases. The germline CDR1 and CDR2 sequences are SGHTS and YDEGEE. The V and J ends lost 6 bases and 5 bases, in that order; junction bases with no gene match: 11. CDR3 length: 16 residues.

This clone was detected once. The chain uses TRBV4-2 and TRBJ2-1; TRBD2 aligns across 7 bases. V shed 6 bases, J shed 5 bases, and the junction held 13 bases outside the gene matches. Germline V gene sequence: CDR1 LGHNA, CDR2 YNFKEQ. The CDR3 covers 16 residues. This chain's CDR3 is CASSQIWRGSDNEQFF. CDR3 DNA sequence: TGTGCCAGCAGTCAGATATGGCGCGGGAGCGACAATGAGCAGTTCTTC.

This chain joins TRBV5-6 and TRBJ2-1, with 14 nucleotides matching TRBD2. The CDR3 extends over 16 amino acids. J was trimmed by 7 bases and V by 3 bases; bases with no gene match: 6. Germline loops: CDR1 SGHDT, CDR2 YYEEEE. The chain's CDR3 is CASSSRLAGGRNEQFF. CDR3 coding DNA: TGTGCCAGCAGCTCTCGACTAGCGGGGGGGAGGAATGAGCAGTTCTTC.

A single count supports this clone. The V gene is TRBV21-1, the J gene TRBJ1-6. TRBV21-1 is a documented pseudogene. The CDR3 is made up of 13 amino acids. The CDR3 DNA follows: TGTGCCAGCAGCAAGAAATCGAGGTCACCCCTCCACTTT. Translation: CASSKKSRSPLHF.

This chain joins TRBV7-3 and TRBJ1-6; 10 bases map to TRBD1. Germline V lookup: CDR1 SGHTA, CDR2 FQGTGA. This CDR3 comprises 15 residues. V gave up 1 base and J gave up 8 bases; unmatched junction bases: 2. This chain's CDR3 is CASSLSGQGDSPLHF. CDR3 in DNA: TGTGCCAGCAGCTTAAGTGGACAGGGGGATTCACCCCTCCACTTT.

The chain has TRBV29-1 and TRBJ1-1; 7 bases match TRBD1. V trimming: 2 bases; J trimming: 0 bases; junction bases outside the gene matches: 12. CDR3 length: 17 residues. Germline loops: CDR1 SQVTM, CDR2 ANQGSEA. This CDR3 is CSVEFDRALFMNTEAFF. The CDR3 coding sequence is TGCAGCGTTGAATTTGACAGGGCCCTTTTTATGAACACTGAAGCTTTCTTT.

The chain combines TRBV6-5 with TRBJ1-5; 10 bases are a match to TRBD1. The germline V gene has CDR1 MNHEY and CDR2 SVGAGI. The V segment lost 6 bases and the J segment 9 bases; nucleotides outside the gene matches: 5. CDR3 length: 13 residues. The CDR3 nucleotides are TGTGCCAGCAGCGACAGGGGGCTGCGGCCCCAGCATTTT. It translates to CASSDRGLRPQHF.

The rearrangement joins TRBV6-5 to TRBJ2-1; 7 bases line up with TRBD2. Germline trimming cut 4 bases from V and 8 bases from J; bases unmatched to any gene: 11. This CDR3 is built from 15 residues. Germline lookup yields CDR1 MNHEY and CDR2 SVGAGI. In DNA, the CDR3 is TGTGCCAGCAGTTTCCGCGGGCCGGCGGGAGATGAGCAGTTCTTC. This sequence encodes CASSFRGPAGDEQFF.

The genes are TRBV7-3 and TRBJ1-5; D uncertain. CDR1 is SGHTA, CDR2 FQGTGA, per germline. V was clipped by 6 bases and J by 8 bases, with 17 bases between them. The CDR3 is 14 amino acids. The CDR3 is CASSYSSSAEPQHF. CDR3 sequence (DNA): TGTGCCAGCAGTTATTCTTCCTCGGCGGAGCCCCAGCATTTT.

The rearrangement joins TRBV30 to TRBJ1-2; D not resolved. From germline, CDR1 is GTSNPN and CDR2 SVGIG (reference sequence). Trimming shortened V by 0 bases and J by 4 bases, and 12 bases separated the two germline ends. There are 14 residues in the CDR3. This CDR3 reads CAWSVLAITYGYTF. Here the CDR3 DNA reads TGTGCCTGGAGTGTACTTGCTATAACCTATGGCTACACCTTC.

This clone was seen once. This chain connects TRBV4-1 to TRBJ1-6, with 7 bases aligning to TRBD1. From germline, CDR1 is MGHRA and CDR2 YSYEKL. The CDR3 loop spans 15 amino acids. J lost 9 bases, V lost 4 bases, and 9 bases had no gene match. CDR3 amino acids: CASSRADREVSPLHF. CDR3 bases: TGCGCCAGCAGCCGAGCAGACAGGGAAGTTTCACCCCTCCACTTT.

This chain joins TRBV7-8 and TRBJ1-5; 7 bases align to TRBD1. Germline V lookup: CDR1 SGHVS, CDR2 FQNEAQ. This CDR3 contains 16 residues. Trimming at V came to 0 bases and at J to 8 bases, leaving 10 bases not matched to a gene. CDR3 region: CASSLALRQGVEPQHF. CDR3 in DNA: TGTGCCAGCAGCTTAGCGCTTCGACAGGGTGTGGAGCCCCAGCATTTT.

V gene TRBV30 combines with J gene TRBJ1-6; D possibly corresponds to TRBD1 (5 bases). The germline V and J ends were trimmed by 3 bases and 3 bases, with 9 bases remaining between them. The V gene's germline CDR1 is GTSNPN and CDR2 SVGIG (reference sequence). This CDR3 spans 14 amino acids. The CDR3 DNA sequence: TGTGCCTGGAGGGCCGGGGGCTATAATTCACCCCTCCACTTT. Translation: CAWRAGGYNSPLHF.